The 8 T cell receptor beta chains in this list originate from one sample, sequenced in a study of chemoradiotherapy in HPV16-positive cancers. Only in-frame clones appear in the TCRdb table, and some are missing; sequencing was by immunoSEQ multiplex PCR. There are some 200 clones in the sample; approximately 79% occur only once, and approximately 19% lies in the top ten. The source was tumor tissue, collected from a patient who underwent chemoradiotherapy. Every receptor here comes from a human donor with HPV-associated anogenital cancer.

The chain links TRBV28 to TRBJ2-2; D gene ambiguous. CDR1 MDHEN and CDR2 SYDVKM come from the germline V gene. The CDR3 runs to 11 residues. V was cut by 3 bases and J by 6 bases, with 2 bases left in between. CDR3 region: CASSFAGELFF. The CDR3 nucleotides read TGTGCCAGCAGTTTTGCCGGGGAGCTGTTTTTT.

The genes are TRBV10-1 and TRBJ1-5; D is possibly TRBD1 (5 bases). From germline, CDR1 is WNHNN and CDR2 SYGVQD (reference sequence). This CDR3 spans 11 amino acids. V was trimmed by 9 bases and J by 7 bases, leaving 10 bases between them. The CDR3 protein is CARGGYQPQHF. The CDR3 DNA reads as TGCGCCAGGGGGGGGTACCAGCCCCAGCATTTT.

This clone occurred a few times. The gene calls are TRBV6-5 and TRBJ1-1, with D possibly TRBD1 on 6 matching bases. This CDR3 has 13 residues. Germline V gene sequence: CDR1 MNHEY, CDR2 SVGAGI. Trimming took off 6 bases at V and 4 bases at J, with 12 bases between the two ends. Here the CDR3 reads CASRKQGSTEAFF. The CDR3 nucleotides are TGTGCCAGCAGGAAACAGGGATCCACTGAAGCTTTCTTT.

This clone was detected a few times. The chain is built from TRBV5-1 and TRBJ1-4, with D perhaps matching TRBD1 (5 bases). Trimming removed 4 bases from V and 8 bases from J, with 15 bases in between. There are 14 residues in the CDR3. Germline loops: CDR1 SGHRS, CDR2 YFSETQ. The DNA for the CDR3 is TGCGCCAGCAGCGAGGAGGGGTTAGGGGAAAAACTGTTTTTT. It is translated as CASSEEGLGEKLFF.

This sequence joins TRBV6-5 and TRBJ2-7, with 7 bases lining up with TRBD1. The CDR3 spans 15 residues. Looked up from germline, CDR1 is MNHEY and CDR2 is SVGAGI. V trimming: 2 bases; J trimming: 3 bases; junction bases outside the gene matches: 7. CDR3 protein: CASSYEAPGGYEQYF. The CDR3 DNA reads TGTGCCAGCAGTTACGAGGCCCCAGGGGGCTACGAGCAGTACTTC.

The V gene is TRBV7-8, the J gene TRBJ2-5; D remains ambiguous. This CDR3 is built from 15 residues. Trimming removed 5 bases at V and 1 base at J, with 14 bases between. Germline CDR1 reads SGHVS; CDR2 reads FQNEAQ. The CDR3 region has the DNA TGTGCCAGCAGCCGGGTTGGACGCCGCCAAGAGACCCAGTACTTC. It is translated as CASSRVGRRQETQYF.

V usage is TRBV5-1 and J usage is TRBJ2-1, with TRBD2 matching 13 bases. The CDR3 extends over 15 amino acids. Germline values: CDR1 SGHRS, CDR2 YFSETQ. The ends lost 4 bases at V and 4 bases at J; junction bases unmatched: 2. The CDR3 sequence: CASSPTSGGYNEQFF. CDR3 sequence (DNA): TGCGCCAGCAGCCCGACTAGCGGGGGGTACAATGAGCAGTTCTTC.

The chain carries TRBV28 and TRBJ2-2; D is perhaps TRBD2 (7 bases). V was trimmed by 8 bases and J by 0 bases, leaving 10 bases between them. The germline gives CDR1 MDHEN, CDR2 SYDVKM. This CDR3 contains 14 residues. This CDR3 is CASWRGPNTGELFF. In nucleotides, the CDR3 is TGTGCCAGCTGGCGGGGGCCGAACACCGGGGAGCTGTTTTTT.